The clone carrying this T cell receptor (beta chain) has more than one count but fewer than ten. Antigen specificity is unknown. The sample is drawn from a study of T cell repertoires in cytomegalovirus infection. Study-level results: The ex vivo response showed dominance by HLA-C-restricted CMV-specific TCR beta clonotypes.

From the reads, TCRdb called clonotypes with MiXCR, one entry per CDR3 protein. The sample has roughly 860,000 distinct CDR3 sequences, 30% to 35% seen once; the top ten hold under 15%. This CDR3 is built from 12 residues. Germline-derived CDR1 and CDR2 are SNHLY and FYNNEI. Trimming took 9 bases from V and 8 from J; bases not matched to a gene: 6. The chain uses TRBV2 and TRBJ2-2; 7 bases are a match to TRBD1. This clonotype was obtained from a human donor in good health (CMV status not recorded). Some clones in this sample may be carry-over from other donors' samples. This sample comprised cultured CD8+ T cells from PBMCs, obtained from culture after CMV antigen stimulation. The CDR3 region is CARKGGKGELFF. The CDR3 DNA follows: TGTGCCAGAAAAGGGGGCAAAGGGGAGCTGTTTTTT.